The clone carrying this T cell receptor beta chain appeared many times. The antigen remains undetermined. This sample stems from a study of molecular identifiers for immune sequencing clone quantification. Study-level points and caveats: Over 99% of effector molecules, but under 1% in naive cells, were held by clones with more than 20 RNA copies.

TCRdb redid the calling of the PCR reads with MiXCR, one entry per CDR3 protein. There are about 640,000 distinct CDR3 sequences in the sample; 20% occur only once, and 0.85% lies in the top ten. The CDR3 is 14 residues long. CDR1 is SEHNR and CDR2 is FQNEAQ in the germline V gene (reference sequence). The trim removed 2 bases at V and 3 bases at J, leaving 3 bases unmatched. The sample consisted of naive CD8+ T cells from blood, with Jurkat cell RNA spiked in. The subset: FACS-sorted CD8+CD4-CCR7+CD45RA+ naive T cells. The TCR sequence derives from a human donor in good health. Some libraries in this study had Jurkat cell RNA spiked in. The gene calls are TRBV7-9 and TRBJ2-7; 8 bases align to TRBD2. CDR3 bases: TGTGCCAGCAGCTTATCTGGGACTAGCTACGAGCAGTACTTC. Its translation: CASSLSGTSYEQYF.